The table lists the clone carrying this TCR beta chain with a few counts. Its antigen remains unidentified. The CDR3 consists of 15 residues. The germline V gene has CDR1 DFQATT and CDR2 SNEGSKA (reference sequence). After removal of 4 bases from V and 5 bases from J, the junction contained 9 bases not matched to a gene. The data belong to a study of identical twins. Findings and caveats of the study: While abundant cord blood beta clonotypes carried fewer insertions, memory repertoires showed no such pattern. The authors drew conclusions from cross-sectional statistical analysis rather than following the same donors.

A universal primer site came from template switching; cDNA carried unique molecular identifiers. TCRdb ran MiXCR on the 5' RACE reads and lists one entry per CDR3 protein. The sample holds approximately 630,000 distinct CDR3 sequences; about 7% are singletons and the top ten take 1.6%. This same sample was also taken into another study, of yellow fever vaccine responses in identical twins.

The genes are TRBV20-1 and TRBJ2-2; 8 bases align to TRBD1. The sample taken for sequencing was PBMCs. The receptor was derived from a woman between 18 and 30 years old in good health. CDR3 DNA: TGCAGTGCTACTCAAGGACAGGGTACGACCGGGGAGCTGTTTTTT. Translation: CSATQGQGTTGELFF.